The T cell receptor (beta chain) described here comes from a study of blood T cell repertoires in COVID-19. Study summary: Sites across the United States, Italy and Spain contributed samples from acute and convalescent COVID-19. T cells, B-cell-depleted T cells, or PBMCs supplied cDNA or gDNA.

Authors' analysis steps: Reference gene primer amplification gave estimated nucleated cell counts. Data came from immunoSEQ multiplex PCR; TCRdb stores just in-frame clones and leaves some out. V and J calls and clone size are those listed in that table; D and trimming were worked out from the DNA. The table lists 210,000 or so clones, 92% of them singletons. Per the germline V gene, CDR1 is SGHRS and CDR2 is YFSETQ. V was shortened by 1 base and J by 1 base, with 17 bases between the two germline ends. This CDR3 is built from 17 residues. This clone appeared once. Input material: peripheral blood. This chain links TRBV5-1 with TRBJ1-2; tentatively, D is TRBD1 (5 bases). This sequence originates from a man in his thirties or forties with acute or convalescent COVID-19. This CDR3 is CASSLSPLGAINYGYTF. The CDR3 nucleotides are TGCGCCAGCAGCTTGTCCCCCCTTGGGGCAATTAACTATGGCTACACCTTC.